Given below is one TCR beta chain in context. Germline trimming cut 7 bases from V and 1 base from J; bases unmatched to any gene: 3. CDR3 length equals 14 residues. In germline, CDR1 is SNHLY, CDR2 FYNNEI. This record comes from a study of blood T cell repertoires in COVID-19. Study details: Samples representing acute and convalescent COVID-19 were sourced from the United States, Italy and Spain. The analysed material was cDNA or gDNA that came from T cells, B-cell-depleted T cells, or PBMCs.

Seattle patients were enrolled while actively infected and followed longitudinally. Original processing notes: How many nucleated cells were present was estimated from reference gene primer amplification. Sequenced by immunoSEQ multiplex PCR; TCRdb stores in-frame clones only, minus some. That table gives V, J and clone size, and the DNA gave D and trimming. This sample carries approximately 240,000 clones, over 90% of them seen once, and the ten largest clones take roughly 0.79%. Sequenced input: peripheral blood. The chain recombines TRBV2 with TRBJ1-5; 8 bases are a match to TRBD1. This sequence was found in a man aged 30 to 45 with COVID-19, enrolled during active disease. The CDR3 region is CASNGQGSNQPQHF. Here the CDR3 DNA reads TGTGCCAGCAACGGACAGGGAAGCAATCAGCCCCAGCATTTT.